This TCR beta chain was retrieved from a study of response to subunit inactivated influenza vaccine. The sample holds a few counts of this clonotype. Its antigen is as yet unknown. The germline gives CDR1 SGHRS, CDR2 YFSETQ. V was clipped by 2 bases and J by 10 bases, with 15 bases between them. CDR3 size: 13 residues. Study-wide findings and caveats: Authors suggested few new T cells are recruited by each seasonal influenza vaccination.

TCRdb passed the RT-PCR reads through MiXCR, listing each CDR3 protein once. Of under 800,000 distinct CDR3 sequences listed, approximately 15% are singletons. The genes are TRBV5-1 and TRBJ1-1; no definite D call. Sequenced material: PBMCs from blood, taken 14 to 15 days before vaccination. The receptor's source is a man aged 45 to 65 who received an inactivated influenza vaccine. This CDR3 reads CASSLRAETPAFF. Here the CDR3 DNA reads TGCGCCAGCAGCTTACGGGCCGAAACCCCAGCTTTCTTT.